This T cell receptor (beta chain) was documented in a study of blood T cell repertoires in COVID-19. Study overall: Samples taken during acute and convalescent COVID-19 were collected in the United States, Italy and Spain. PBMCs, B-cell-depleted T cells, or T cells provided the cDNA or gDNA that made up the material.

This CDR3 comprises 13 residues. The germline V gene has CDR1 MGHDK and CDR2 SYGVNS. Trimming took off 7 bases at V and 2 bases at J, with 11 bases between the two ends. In the original workflow: The assay estimated nucleated cells by amplifying reference gene primers. Produced via immunoSEQ multiplex PCR; TCRdb's table is partial and in-frame only. D and trimming were read from the DNA, whereas the V and J calls and clone size are those reported in that table. The data contain 30,000 to 40,000 clones, about four fifths of them singletons. The chain recombines TRBV25-1 with TRBJ2-5, with D possibly being TRBD2 (6 bases). The sample taken for sequencing was peripheral blood. This clonotype was sampled from a man over 45 with acute or convalescent COVID-19. The CDR3 loop reads CASTGLTQETQYF. Here the CDR3 DNA reads TGTGCCAGCACGGGACTCACACAAGAGACCCAGTACTTC.